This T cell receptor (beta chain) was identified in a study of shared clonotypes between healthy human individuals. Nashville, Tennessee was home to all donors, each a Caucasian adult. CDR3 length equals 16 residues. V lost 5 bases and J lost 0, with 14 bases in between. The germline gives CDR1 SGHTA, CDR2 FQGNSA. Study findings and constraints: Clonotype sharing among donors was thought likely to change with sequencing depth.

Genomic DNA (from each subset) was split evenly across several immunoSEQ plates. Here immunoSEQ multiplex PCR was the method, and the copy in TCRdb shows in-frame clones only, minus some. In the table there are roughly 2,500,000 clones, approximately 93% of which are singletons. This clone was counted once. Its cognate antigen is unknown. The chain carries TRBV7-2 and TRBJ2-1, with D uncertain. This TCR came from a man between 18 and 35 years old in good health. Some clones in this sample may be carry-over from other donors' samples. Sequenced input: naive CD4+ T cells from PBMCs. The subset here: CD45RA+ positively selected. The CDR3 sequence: CASSRAMSASYNEQFF. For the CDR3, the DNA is TGTGCCAGCAGCCGCGCGATGAGTGCCTCCTACAATGAGCAGTTCTTC. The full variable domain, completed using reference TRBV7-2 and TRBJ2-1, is GAGVSQSPSNKVTEKGKDVELRCDPISGHTALYWYRQSLGQGLEFLIYFQGNSAPDKSGLPSDRFSAERTGGSVSTLTIQRTQQEDSAVYLCASSRAMSASYNEQFFGPGTRLTVL.